Following are 22 T cell receptor beta chains from one sample sequenced in a study of T cells in Graves' hyperthyroidism and ophthalmopathy. Using RNA transcripts as the source, TCR beta CDR3 regions were amplified. Primed by the HTBI set, a first-round RT-PCR was run on the TCR CDR3. TCRdb ran MiXCR on the multiplex PCR reads and lists one entry per CDR3 protein. The table lists around 440,000 distinct CDR3 sequences, 15% to 19% of them singletons, with 13% to 15% in the top ten. Specimen: blood. The receptors shown here come from a woman younger than 30 with Graves' hyperthyroidism.

Ten or more counts support this clonotype. The chain joins TRBV3-1 to TRBJ1-1; D not resolved. CDR1 and CDR2 (germline): LGHDT, YNNKEL (reference sequence). The germline V and J ends were trimmed by 1 base and 0 bases, with 6 bases remaining between them. This CDR3 spans 14 amino acids. The CDR3 bases are TGTGCCAGCAGCCAAGTGGAGCTGAACACTGAAGCTTTCTTT. Amino acid sequence: CASSQVELNTEAFF.

This clonotype was counted ten times or more. This sequence joins TRBV28 and TRBJ1-3; 8 bases line up with TRBD1. CDR3 size: 17 residues. Trimming at V came to 4 bases and at J to 5 bases, leaving 13 bases not matched to a gene. CDR1 MDHEN and CDR2 SYDVKM come from the germline V gene. The CDR3 loop is CASSSVAGTGKRNTIYF. The CDR3, as DNA: TGTGCCAGCAGTTCGGTGGCCGGGACAGGAAAAAGAAACACCATATATTTT.

This clonotype was observed a few times. The chain links TRBV18 to TRBJ1-5, with TRBD1 matching over 9 bases. Germline values: CDR1 KGHSH, CDR2 LQKENI. The CDR3 has 15 residues. After removal of 2 bases from V and 5 bases from J, the junction contained 4 bases not matched to a gene. The CDR3 nucleotides read TGTGCCAGCTCACCAAGACAGGGGGAGCATCAGCCCCAGCATTTT. This gives the protein CASSPRQGEHQPQHF.

The sample holds many counts of this clonotype. The V call is TRBV5-1, the J call TRBJ1-1; D is undetermined. CDR1 and CDR2 from the germline V gene are SGHRS and YFSETQ. The V end was cut by 1 base, the J end by 5 bases, with 15 bases between. CDR3 size: 15 residues. The CDR3 DNA follows: TGCGCCAGCAGCTTGAGACACTCCGAGGAGACTGAAGCTTTCTTT. It encodes CASSLRHSEETEAFF.

This clonotype has at least ten counts. This rearrangement joins TRBV11-3 to TRBJ2-1, with 8 bases aligning to TRBD2. The V segment lost 1 base and the J segment 6 bases; nucleotides outside the gene matches: 5. Germline CDR1 is SGHNT and CDR2 is YENEEA. CDR3 length equals 15 residues. In DNA form, the CDR3 reads TGTGCCAGCAGCTTAGCTCAGCGGGGGCCCAATGAGCAGTTCTTC. Translation gives CASSLAQRGPNEQFF.

In its sample, this clonotype was seen many times. The rearrangement links TRBV11-2 to TRBJ2-4; D may be TRBD1 (6 bases). CDR3 size: 19 residues. Germline loops: CDR1 SGHAT, CDR2 FQNNGV. V was clipped by 3 bases and J by 2 bases, with 23 bases between them. In DNA, the CDR3 is TGTGCCAGCAGCTTTTTGGACAGCGGTAGCCTCGGAACCAAAAACATTCAGTACTTC. This codes for CASSFLDSGSLGTKNIQYF.

In this sample, this clonotype turned up many times. The V call is TRBV5-1, the J call TRBJ1-6; 7 bases align to TRBD1. The CDR3 length is 15 residues. V gave up 5 bases and J gave up 6 bases; unmatched junction bases: 8. Germline lookup yields CDR1 SGHRS and CDR2 YFSETQ. CDR3: CASRRDSDPNSPLHF. The CDR3 nucleotides are TGCGCCAGCAGAAGGGACAGTGATCCTAATTCACCCCTCCACTTT.

This clonotype was picked up many times. Here the CDR3 DNA reads TGCAGTGCTAGAGATCGGGGAGTCACCAATGAAAAACTGTTTTTT. Translation: CSARDRGVTNEKLFF. The chain employs TRBV20-1 and TRBJ1-4; D uncertain. V gave up 0 bases and J gave up 5 bases, with 13 bases separating them. CDR3 length: 15 amino acids. Germline assignment: CDR1 DFQATT and CDR2 SNEGSKA (reference sequence).

This clonotype has ten or more counts. This rearrangement joins TRBV28 to TRBJ2-5; 10 nucleotides line up with TRBD2. CDR1 and CDR2 from the germline V gene are MDHEN and SYDVKM. J gave up 5 bases and V 5 bases, and 5 bases lay outside the gene matches. The CDR3 length is 14 residues. CDR3 coding DNA: TGTGCCAGCAGTCCTAGCGGGAGTGACGAGACCCAGTACTTC. This sequence encodes CASSPSGSDETQYF.

About this clonotype itself: This clone may be a read error of a much larger clone one base away. This chain connects TRBV7-9 to TRBJ2-1; no definite D call. Germline V gene sequence: CDR1 SEHNR, CDR2 FQNEAQ (reference sequence). This CDR3 spans 13 amino acids. The V end lost 1 base, the J end lost 10 bases, and 11 bases lay between the germline ends. DNA for the CDR3: TGTGCCAGCAGCTTAGAAGAGTTGGGCGAGCAGTTCTTC. It translates to CASSLEELGEQFF.

The chain links TRBV19 to TRBJ1-6; weak D call: TRBD1 (5 bases). This CDR3 has 17 amino acids. Germline assignment: CDR1 LNHDA and CDR2 SQIVND (reference sequence). V dropped 3 bases and J dropped 8 bases, with 20 bases sitting between them. This CDR3 is CASSIIQGATRDSPLHF. The CDR3 nucleotides read TGTGCCAGTAGTATTATCCAGGGAGCGACTAGGGATTCACCCCTCCACTTT.

The V and J genes are TRBV7-9 and TRBJ2-5; 11 nucleotides agree with TRBD2. The CDR3 spans 16 residues. Losses at the gene ends were 5 bases for V and 6 bases for J; bases not matched to a gene: 11. In germline, CDR1 is SEHNR, CDR2 FQNEAQ (reference sequence). The chain's CDR3 is CASSPRLAGLPKTQYF. CDR3 nucleotide sequence: TGTGCCAGCAGCCCCCGACTAGCGGGACTCCCCAAGACCCAGTACTTC.

This clonotype was counted ten times or more. V usage is TRBV4-1 and J usage is TRBJ1-1; unclear D gene. V was trimmed by 4 bases and J by 5 bases, leaving 11 bases between them. The CDR3 is 13 amino acids. The germline V gene encodes CDR1 MGHRA and CDR2 YSYEKL. This CDR3 is CASSLTTGTEAFF. CDR3 nucleotide sequence: TGCGCCAGCAGCCTTACCACCGGGACTGAAGCTTTCTTT.

This clonotype was counted ten times or more. This chain uses TRBV2 with TRBJ1-6; maybe TRBD1 (5 bases). V lost 6 bases and J lost 5, with 14 bases in between. CDR3 length: 15 amino acids. In germline, CDR1 is SNHLY, CDR2 FYNNEI. The DNA of the CDR3 is TGTGCCAGCAGGATTCAGGGTTTTAATAATTCACCCCTCCACTTT. This gives the protein CASRIQGFNNSPLHF.

In its sample, this clonotype was seen a few times. The chain employs TRBV9 and TRBJ2-1; D remains ambiguous. V shed 0 bases and J shed 5 bases, with 9 bases lying between them. Germline assignment: CDR1 SGDLS and CDR2 YYNGEE. CDR3 length: 14 residues. In DNA, the CDR3 is TGTGCCAGCAGCGTAGGGCTAGAGAACAATGAGCAGTTCTTC. Encoded protein: CASSVGLENNEQFF. Complete variable domain (other parts from reference TRBV9 and TRBJ2-1): DSGVTQTPKHLITATGQRVTLRCSPRSGDLSVYWYQQSLDQGLQFLIQYYNGEERAKGNILERFSAQQFPDLHSELNLSSLELGDSALYFCASSVGLENNEQFFGPGTRLTVL.

This clonotype has a handful of counts. This chain uses TRBV18 with TRBJ2-4, with TRBD1 matching 9 bases. Germline CDR1 KGHSH, CDR2 LQKENI. The CDR3 extends over 18 amino acids. With V trimmed by 0 bases and J by 0 bases, 6 bases remained unmatched. CDR3 bases: TGTGCCAGCTCACCACCGGGACAGGGTGTATTAGCCAAAAACATTCAGTACTTC. Encoded protein: CASSPPGQGVLAKNIQYF.

This rearrangement joins TRBV27 to TRBJ1-2; the D gene is possibly TRBD1 (6 bases). Germline lookup yields CDR1 MNHEY and CDR2 SMNVEV (reference sequence). The CDR3 consists of 17 residues. V lost 6 bases, J lost 5 bases, and 25 bases lay in between. The CDR3 DNA follows: TGTGCCAGCAGCCTAACCCCAGGGGCCGCCTCCGCGTATGGCTACACCTTC. Translation gives CASSLTPGAASAYGYTF.

In its sample, this clonotype was seen a few times. The rearrangement uses TRBV27 and TRBJ2-7; no clear D gene. Looked up from germline, CDR1 is MNHEY and CDR2 is SMNVEV (reference sequence). The CDR3 is made up of 12 amino acids. V gave up 1 base and J gave up 3 bases, with 4 bases separating them. The CDR3 coding sequence is TGTGCCAGCAGTTTATTTGGCTACGAGCAGTACTTC. It is translated as CASSLFGYEQYF.

This clonotype was observed many times. This chain links TRBV20-1 with TRBJ2-7; 10 bases map to TRBD2. V lost 0 bases and J lost 4; bases outside the gene matches: 3. This CDR3 has 14 residues. Germline V gene lookup returns CDR1 DFQATT and CDR2 SNEGSKA (reference sequence). CDR3 in amino acids: CSARDTSGKYEQYF. The CDR3 coding sequence is TGCAGTGCTAGAGACACTAGCGGGAAGTACGAGCAGTACTTC.

The chain carries TRBV19 and TRBJ2-3; the match to TRBD1 covers 8 bases. CDR3 size: 14 residues. Germline CDR1 and CDR2: LNHDA and SQIVND (reference sequence). Trimming at V came to 5 bases and at J to 2 bases, leaving 3 bases not matched to a gene. CDR3 nucleotides: TGTGCCAGTAGTCCGGACAGGGACACAGATACGCAGTATTTT. This codes for CASSPDRDTDTQYF.

The table lists this clonotype with many counts. The chain couples TRBV7-3 to TRBJ2-1; 9 nucleotides align to TRBD2. From germline, CDR1 is SGHTA and CDR2 FQGTGA. V lost 4 bases to trimming and J lost 7 bases; unmatched junction nucleotides: 11. This CDR3 spans 16 amino acids. CDR3 sequence reads: CASSSLLGGRGNEQFF. The DNA of the CDR3 is TGTGCCAGCAGCTCTCTGTTGGGCGGGAGGGGGAATGAGCAGTTCTTC.

This clonotype appeared many times. The chain has TRBV7-6 and TRBJ2-7, with D perhaps given as TRBD1 or TRBD2 (6 bases each). Germline V CDR1 and CDR2: SGHVS, FNYEAQ. V shed 5 bases and J shed 7 bases, with 18 bases lying between them. The CDR3 contains 14 residues. CDR3 region: CASSTNWGADEQYF. The CDR3 DNA reads as TGTGCCAGCAGCACCAACTGGGGGGCAGATGAGCAGTACTTC.